This entry is about one T cell receptor beta chain. This table comes from immunoSEQ multiplex PCR, and its TCRdb copy is limited to in-frame clones, with some not included. The data hold about 97,000 clones, with about 95% observed a single time. This sample is part of a study of cytomegalovirus exposure and HLA in healthy donors. The ends were cut back, 0 bases at V and 0 bases at J, with 8 bases in the middle. This CDR3 has 14 residues. Per germline, CDR1 GTSNPN and CDR2 SVGIG (reference sequence). Sample: PBMCs. J is TRBJ1-1 and V is TRBV30; no clear D. This clonotype was obtained from a woman aged 18-35 years in good health and CMV-seronegative. The CDR3: CAWSVSLMNTEAFF. The CDR3 DNA reads TGTGCCTGGAGTGTATCACTGATGAACACTGAAGCTTTCTTT. The full variable domain, in which reference TRBV30 and TRBJ1-1 provide the parts outside the CDR3, is SQTIHQWPATLVQPVGSPLSLECTVEGTSNPNLYWYRQAAGRGLQLLFYSVGIGQISSEVPQNLSASRPQDRQFILSSKKLLLSDSGFYLCAWSVSLMNTEAFFGQGTRLTVV.